Presented here are 24 T cell receptor beta chains from one specimen sequenced in a study of T cells after yellow fever vaccination. TCRdb called the 5' RACE reads again in MiXCR, with one record for every CDR3 protein. Among 300,000 or so distinct CDR3 sequences, 8.7% were seen once, and the ten largest hold about 3%. The specimen was CD4+ T cells sorted from PBMCs, collected 5 days after the yellow fever booster vaccination. These receptors were obtained from a man younger than 35 who received the YFV17D yellow fever vaccine.

This clonotype occurred many times. CDR3 residues: CSAPRQGTIYEQYF. DNA of the CDR3: TGCAGTGCTCCCAGACAGGGTACCATCTACGAGCAGTACTTC. The rearrangement uses TRBV20-1 and TRBJ2-7; the match to TRBD1 covers 7 bases. Looked up from germline, CDR1 is DFQATT and CDR2 is SNEGSKA (reference sequence). This CDR3 region has 14 residues. The junction had 10 bases not matched to a gene; V was cut back by 5 bases and J by 3 bases.

This clonotype was seen only a few times. The chain has TRBV5-1 and TRBJ2-2; 8 nucleotides align to TRBD2. Germline V gives CDR1 SGHRS, CDR2 YFSETQ. This CDR3 region has 16 residues. The ends lost 4 bases at V and 1 base at J; junction bases unmatched: 6. CDR3 DNA: TGCGCCAGCAGCGGCGTGGCGGGGGGGAACACCGGGGAGCTGTTTTTT. This translates into CASSGVAGGNTGELFF.

This rearrangement joins TRBV3-1 to TRBJ2-3; perhaps TRBD2 as D (6 bases). Trimming left V 4 bases short and J 5 bases short, with 13 bases between. The CDR3 length is 14 residues. Germline V gene sequence: CDR1 LGHDT, CDR2 YNNKEL (reference sequence). The CDR3 spells CASSRLARGDTQYF. The CDR3 DNA follows: TGTGCCAGCAGCCGCTTGGCGCGGGGAGATACGCAGTATTTT.

Comment on this clonotype: A junction boundary mismatches the germline segment, possibly from a read error. The chain couples TRBV6-5 to TRBJ1-1; D gene unclear. Germline-derived CDR1 and CDR2 are MNHEY and SVGAGI. This CDR3 region has 14 residues. CDR3: CASCYAGANTEAFF. The DNA of the CDR3 is TGTGCCAGCTGTTACGCGGGCGCGAACACTGAAGCTTTCTTT.

The table lists this clonotype with many counts. The rearrangement joins TRBV19 to TRBJ1-5, with D perhaps matching TRBD1 (6 bases). The germline gives CDR1 LNHDA, CDR2 SQIVND (reference sequence). With 6 bases removed from V and 6 bases from J, the gap between germline ends came to 15 bases. CDR3 length: 14 residues. CDR3 bases: TGTGCCAGTAGCTCACAGGGACTTAGTCAGCCCCAGCATTTT. Its translation: CASSSQGLSQPQHF.

V and J are TRBV27 and TRBJ2-3, with D perhaps matching TRBD1 or TRBD2 (5 bases each). The ends were cut back, 0 bases at V and 2 bases at J, with 9 bases in the middle. The V gene's germline CDR1 is MNHEY and CDR2 SMNVEV (reference sequence). The CDR3 totals 15 residues. The CDR3 sequence: CASSLSGTVTDTQYF. Here the CDR3 DNA reads TGTGCCAGCAGTTTATCAGGGACGGTCACAGATACGCAGTATTTT.

The chain recombines TRBV20-1 with TRBJ2-7; D gene uncertain. CDR3 length equals 14 residues. Deletions cut 0 bases from V and 1 base from J, with 10 bases between. Germline V gene sequence: CDR1 DFQATT, CDR2 SNEGSKA (reference sequence). The DNA for the CDR3 is TGCAGTGCTAGAGATCATCACTATTCCTACGAGCAGTACGTC. It encodes CSARDHHYSYEQYV.

This clonotype was observed a handful of times. This chain joins TRBV4-3 and TRBJ1-5; D possibly corresponds to TRBD1 (5 bases). Trimming removed 5 bases at V and 7 bases at J, with 18 bases between. This CDR3 contains 15 residues. Germline CDR1 and CDR2: LGHNA and YSLEER. The CDR3: CASSFGRGGGQPQHF. The CDR3 DNA sequence: TGCGCCAGCAGCTTCGGACGGGGCGGGGGACAGCCCCAGCATTTT.

This chain connects TRBV20-1 to TRBJ1-1, with D perhaps matching TRBD1 (5 bases). V was pared by 5 bases and J by 9 bases, with 13 bases between. Germline CDR1 DFQATT, CDR2 SNEGSKA (reference sequence). The CDR3 is made up of 11 amino acids. The CDR3 DNA is TGCAGTGCTGGGGCCGGTAGGAAAGCTTTCTTT. Translation gives CSAGAGRKAFF.

Many counts were recorded for this clonotype. The rearrangement joins TRBV6-5 to TRBJ2-3, with TRBD1 as a possible D gene (5 bases). The CDR3 is 15 amino acids. Germline CDR1 reads MNHEY; CDR2 reads SVGAGI. V was trimmed by 4 bases and J by 0 bases, leaving 11 bases between them. Here the CDR3 DNA reads TGTGCCAGCAGTTTCGGACACCCTAGCACAGATACGCAGTATTTT. The encoded protein is CASSFGHPSTDTQYF.

This chain uses TRBV14 with TRBJ2-2; D call uncertain. Germline lookup yields CDR1 SGHDN and CDR2 FVKESK. Trimming shortened V by 2 bases and J by 4 bases, and 5 bases separated the two germline ends. The CDR3 runs to 13 residues. The CDR3 DNA follows: TGTGCCAGCAGCCAACAGACCACCGGGGAGCTGTTTTTT. Its translation is CASSQQTTGELFF.

In its sample, this clonotype was seen many times. The chain joins TRBV7-9 to TRBJ2-3, with 7 bases matching TRBD2. CDR1 and CDR2 (germline): SEHNR, FQNEAQ (reference sequence). V gave up 1 base and J gave up 1 base; unmatched junction bases: 2. The CDR3 contains 15 residues. This CDR3 reads CASSLGAGGTDTQYF. The DNA for the CDR3 is TGTGCCAGCAGCTTAGGCGCGGGGGGCACAGATACGCAGTATTTT. The whole variable domain, filled in from reference TRBV7-9 and TRBJ2-3, reads DTGVSQNPRHKITKRGQNVTFRCDPISEHNRLYWYRQTLGQGPEFLTYFQNEAQLEKSRLLSDRFSAERPKGSFSTLEIQRTEQGDSAMYLCASSLGAGGTDTQYFGPGTRLTVL.

The J gene is TRBJ2-5, the V gene TRBV5-1, with unresolved D. This CDR3 is 13 amino acids long. V gave up 1 base and J gave up 2 bases, with 6 bases separating them. Germline V lookup: CDR1 SGHRS, CDR2 YFSETQ. CDR3 residues: CASSLLPQETQYF. The CDR3 bases are TGCGCCAGCAGCTTGTTGCCACAAGAGACCCAGTACTTC.

The CDR3 region is CASSYPTVRGRLGSSYEQYV. CDR3 DNA: TGTGCCAGCAGTTACCCCACCGTGCGGGGGCGACTCGGAAGCTCCTACGAGCAGTACGTC. The chain couples TRBV6-8 to TRBJ2-7; possibly TRBD2 for D (7 bases). V lost 2 bases and J 0 bases, leaving 26 bases between the germline ends. Germline V CDR1 and CDR2: MNHGY, SAAAGT. CDR3 length: 20 amino acids.

The rearrangement joins TRBV7-6 to TRBJ2-2; D not certain. This CDR3 spans 14 amino acids. V lost 4 bases and J lost 5, with 11 bases in between. CDR1 SGHVS and CDR2 FNYEAQ come from the germline V gene. CDR3 coding DNA: TGTGCCAGCAGCTCCCGGGTGTGGACCGGGGAGCTGTTTTTT. Protein sequence: CASSSRVWTGELFF. Together with reference TRBV7-6 and TRBJ2-2, the CDR3 gives the full variable domain: GAGVSQSPRYKVTKRGQDVALRCDPISGHVSLYWYRQALGQGPEFLTYFNYEAQQDKSGLPNDRFSAERPEGSISTLTIQRTEQRDSAMYRCASSSRVWTGELFFGEGSRLTVL.

In this sample, this clonotype turned up a few times. This rearrangement joins TRBV10-1 to TRBJ2-7; TRBD2 might be the D (5 bases). This CDR3 comprises 11 residues. The germline V gene encodes CDR1 WNHNN and CDR2 SYGVQD (reference sequence). The ends were cut back, 10 bases at V and 4 bases at J, with 11 bases in the middle. CDR3 bases: TGCGCCACTAGTCGAGGGTACGAGCAGTACTTC. This encodes CATSRGYEQYF.

The rearrangement joins TRBV6-5 to TRBJ1-2; the D gene is possibly TRBD1 (6 bases). CDR3 size: 14 residues. Per the germline V gene, CDR1 is MNHEY and CDR2 is SVGAGI. The V and J ends lost 5 bases and 3 bases respectively, with 13 bases between them. CDR3 bases: TGTGCCAGCAGTACGCGACAGGACCACTATGGCTACACCTTC. The encoded protein is CASSTRQDHYGYTF.

This clonotype was observed at least ten times. This chain joins TRBV6-5 and TRBJ2-3; D is possibly TRBD1 or TRBD2 (5 bases each). Trimming took 7 bases from V and 2 from J, leaving 16 bases between them. Germline-derived CDR1 and CDR2 are MNHEY and SVGAGI. The CDR3 runs to 15 residues. The CDR3 DNA is TGTGCCAGCAACTCGGGACGGCTGCCCACAGATACGCAGTATTTT. This encodes CASNSGRLPTDTQYF.

The rearrangement uses TRBV6-2 or TRBV6-3 and TRBJ1-5; D is uncertain. The CDR3 contains 14 residues. Trimming stripped 6 bases from V and 7 bases from J, with 16 bases between. CDR1 MNHEY and CDR2 SVGEGT come from the germline V gene. CDR3 sequence: CASSLGEFVQPQHF. For the CDR3, the DNA is TGTGCCAGCAGCTTGGGAGAATTCGTACAGCCCCAGCATTTT.

The V call is TRBV7-3, the J call TRBJ2-2; D is unclear. Trimming took 2 bases from V and 4 from J, leaving 8 bases between them. CDR1 and CDR2 (germline): SGHTA, FQGTGA. This CDR3 comprises 14 residues. The CDR3 sequence: CASSLYAATGELFF. The CDR3 region has the DNA TGTGCCAGCAGCTTATATGCAGCCACCGGGGAGCTGTTTTTT.

This clonotype was recorded at least ten times. The gene calls are TRBV29-1 and TRBJ2-6; the D gene could be TRBD1 or TRBD2 (5 bases each). V dropped 5 bases and J dropped 0 bases, with 14 bases sitting between them. CDR3 size: 16 residues. The germline gives CDR1 SQVTM, CDR2 ANQGSEA. The CDR3 coding sequence is TGCAGCGTTTTCCGGGACGGGTCCTCTGGGGCCAACGTCCTGACTTTC. This sequence encodes CSVFRDGSSGANVLTF.

The J gene is TRBJ2-2, the V gene TRBV6-5; D not certain. Looked up from germline, CDR1 is MNHEY and CDR2 is SVGAGI. There are 16 residues in the CDR3. With 2 bases removed from V and 3 bases from J, the gap between germline ends came to 13 bases. In DNA, the CDR3 is TGTGCCAGCAGTTACGGGAAGGGTAGAGACACCGGGGAGCTGTTTTTT. Its translation: CASSYGKGRDTGELFF.

This chain connects TRBV27 to TRBJ2-7; TRBD1 aligns across 7 bases. Germline values: CDR1 MNHEY, CDR2 SMNVEV (reference sequence). The CDR3 is 15 residues long. V lost 2 bases to trimming and J lost 4 bases; unmatched junction nucleotides: 8. The CDR3 here is CASSLHGPGGYEQYF. The CDR3 DNA reads TGTGCCAGCAGTTTACATGGGCCAGGGGGTTACGAGCAGTACTTC.

This clonotype was detected a few times. The rearrangement joins TRBV5-6 to TRBJ2-2, with D possibly TRBD1 on 5 matching bases. This CDR3 region has 14 residues. Trimming removed 5 bases from V and 1 base from J, with 9 bases in between. In germline, CDR1 is SGHDT, CDR2 YYEEEE. CDR3 in DNA: TGTGCCAGCAGTTGGGGCCTGAACACCGGGGAGCTGTTTTTT. This translates into CASSWGLNTGELFF.